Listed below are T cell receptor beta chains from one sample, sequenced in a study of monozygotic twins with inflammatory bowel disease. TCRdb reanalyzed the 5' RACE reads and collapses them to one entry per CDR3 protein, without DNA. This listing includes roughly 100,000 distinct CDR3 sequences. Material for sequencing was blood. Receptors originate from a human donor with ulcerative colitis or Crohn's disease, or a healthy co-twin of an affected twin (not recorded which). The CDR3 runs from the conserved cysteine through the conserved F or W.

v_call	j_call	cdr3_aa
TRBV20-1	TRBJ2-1	CSARDPARGGHNEQFF
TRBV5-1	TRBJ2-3	CASSPAPNYPDTQYF
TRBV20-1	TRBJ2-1	CSASPLRLAGADEQFF
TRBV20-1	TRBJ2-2	CSARAALTNTGELFF
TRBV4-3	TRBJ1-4	CASSQDKRQGGGKLFF
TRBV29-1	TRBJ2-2	CSVSPRGTGELFF
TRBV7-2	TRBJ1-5	CASSLVAGAILQPQHF
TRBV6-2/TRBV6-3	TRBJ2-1	CANDREEQTPYNEQFF
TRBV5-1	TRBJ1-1	CASSLAGRGMNTEAFF
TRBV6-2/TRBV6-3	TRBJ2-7	CAIRQGIYEQYF
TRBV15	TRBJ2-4	CATSTIDLAKNIQYF
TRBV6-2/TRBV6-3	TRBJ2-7	CASRGQGPTYEQYF
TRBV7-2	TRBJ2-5	CASSSDRGQQETQYF
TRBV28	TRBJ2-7	CASPQEGPAYYEQYF
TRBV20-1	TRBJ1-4	CSARVGIRAGGSTEKLFF
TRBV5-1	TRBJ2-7	CASSLGSGRIYEQYF
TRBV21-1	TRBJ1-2	CASRSTDNYGYTF
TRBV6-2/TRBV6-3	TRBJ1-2	CASTGQGRSYGYTF
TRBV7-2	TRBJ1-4	CASSLEAVGARRKLFF
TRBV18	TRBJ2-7	CASSPEDRRDSYEQYF
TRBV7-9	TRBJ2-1	CASSLAYSDEQFF
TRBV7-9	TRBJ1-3	CASSLVSRSGNTIYF
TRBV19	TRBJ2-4	CASSQTGADRAKNMQYF
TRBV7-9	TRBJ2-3	CASSAMTGGTDTQYF
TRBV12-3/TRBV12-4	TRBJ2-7	CASSLTTGQVYEQYF
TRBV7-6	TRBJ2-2	CASSPRQGQNTGELFF
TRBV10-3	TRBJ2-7	CAISELGVVYEQYF
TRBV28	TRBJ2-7	CASSLTDYEQYF
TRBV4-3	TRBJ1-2	CASSQAGQGRGYTF
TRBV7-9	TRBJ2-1	CASSQELRGGEQFF
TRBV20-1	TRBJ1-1	CSAREGQPLIGEAFF
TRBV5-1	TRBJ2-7	CASSRPSYEQYF
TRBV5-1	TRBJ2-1	CASSLSSGGANEQFF
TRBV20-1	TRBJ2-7	CSARDFGGAGTRLYEQYF
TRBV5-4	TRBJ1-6	CASSGGTGGVDSPLHF
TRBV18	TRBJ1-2	CASSPDRYGYTF
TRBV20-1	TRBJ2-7	CSAPRDGAYEQYF
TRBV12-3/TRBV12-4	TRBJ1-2	CASSFGTGNGYTF
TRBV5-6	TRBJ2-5	CASSPPSGGETQYF
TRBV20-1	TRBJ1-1	CSAPAQGAAEAFF
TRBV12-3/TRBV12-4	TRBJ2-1	CASSLGGWGTGDEQFF
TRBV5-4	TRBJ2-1	CASGSRVSSYNEQFF
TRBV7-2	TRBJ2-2	CASSSVRGNTGELFF